The 15 T cell receptor beta chains below come from one sample, sequenced in a study of shared clonotypes between healthy human individuals. TCRdb's table, derived via immunoSEQ multiplex PCR, lists solely in-frame clones and lacks some. The sample lists about 480,000 clones, approximately 85% occurring once. What was sequenced was PBMCs. Every receptor here comes from a woman in her forties in good health. Some clones in this sample may be carry-over from other donors' samples.

This clone was counted only a few times. The chain carries TRBV23-1 and TRBJ2-7; D possibly corresponds to TRBD2 (5 bases). TRBV23-1 is filed as an ORF, its function uncertain. The V end lost 11 bases, the J end lost 1 base, and 18 bases lay between the germline ends. The CDR3 has 14 amino acids. CDR3 protein: CAGLQKSWSYEQYF. Written as DNA, the CDR3 is TGCGCCGGACTTCAGAAGTCGTGGTCCTACGAGCAGTACTTC.

About this clone itself: The junction and the germline gene differ at one end; a read error may be behind it. The V gene is TRBV4-3, the J gene TRBJ2-7; a possible D gene is TRBD2 (5 bases). The germline gives CDR1 LGHNA, CDR2 YSLEER. This CDR3 comprises 13 residues. The CDR3 sequence is CASSYRESPNLHF. CDR3 nucleotides: TGCGCCAGCAGCTACCGGGAAAGCCCAAATCTGCACTTC.

The chain couples TRBV2 to TRBJ1-4; no clear D gene. Germline lookup yields CDR1 SNHLY and CDR2 FYNNEI. V gave up 5 bases and J gave up 5 bases, with 6 bases separating them. The CDR3 totals 12 residues. As DNA, the CDR3 is TGTGCCAGCAGTTATCAGAATGAAAAACTGTTTTTT. It is translated as CASSYQNEKLFF.

This clone was found a few times. The rearrangement uses TRBV6-1 and TRBJ2-5; no clear D gene. The J call is doubtful: the DNA matches TRBJ2-7 better. The CDR3 contains 14 residues. The germline CDR1 and CDR2 sequences are MNHNS and SASEGT. The CDR3 nucleotides read TGTGCCAGCAGGGGCTGGGTCGATCCCTACGAGCAGTACTTC. Translated, it gives CASRGWVDPYEQYF.

The chain carries TRBV5-6 and TRBJ2-5; no reliable D call. This CDR3 has 15 residues. The V gene's germline CDR1 is SGHDT and CDR2 YYEEEE. With 4 bases removed from V and 4 bases from J, the gap between germline ends came to 17 bases. The CDR3 bases are TGTGCCAGCAGCCCCGAATTCCCACGGCCAGAGACCCAGTACTTC. It is translated as CASSPEFPRPETQYF.

The rearrangement uses TRBV7-9 and TRBJ2-3; D remains ambiguous. The CDR3 is 14 amino acids. Per germline, CDR1 SEHNR and CDR2 FQNEAQ (reference sequence). The germline V and J ends were trimmed by 3 bases and 3 bases, with 10 bases remaining between them. CDR3 nucleotides: TGTGCCAGCAGCTTGGTCTCTGAGACAGATACGCAGTATTTT. Its translation is CASSLVSETDTQYF.

The CDR3 protein is CASSLRVTQETQYF. The CDR3 region has the DNA TGTGCCAGCAGTTTGCGGGTAACACAAGAGACCCAGTACTTC. The rearrangement links TRBV28 to TRBJ2-5, with TRBD2 as a possible D gene (5 bases). Germline CDR1 reads MDHEN; CDR2 reads SYDVKM. The CDR3 covers 14 residues. Between the trimmed V and J ends, which lost 3 bases and 2 bases, there was a span of 10 bases.

V usage is TRBV10-1 and J usage is TRBJ2-3, with 7 bases matching TRBD2. CDR1 is WNHNN, CDR2 SYGVQD, per germline (reference sequence). V was pared by 6 bases and J by 4 bases, with 10 bases of the junction left unmatched. The CDR3 is 15 amino acids. CDR3 protein: CASRVAGPQPDTQYF. In DNA form, the CDR3 reads TGCGCCAGCAGAGTAGCGGGCCCCCAGCCAGATACGCAGTATTTT.

In DNA, the CDR3 is TGTGCCAGTAGTATCCCAGGTATCAACTATGGCTACACCTTC. This codes for CASSIPGINYGYTF. The V and J genes are TRBV19 and TRBJ1-2, with unresolved D. Germline lookup yields CDR1 LNHDA and CDR2 SQIVND (reference sequence). V shed 3 bases and J shed 2 bases, with 10 bases lying between them. The CDR3 is 14 amino acids.

The chain recombines TRBV7-3 with TRBJ2-1; TRBD2 matches 11 bases. CDR1 SGHTA and CDR2 FQGTGA come from the germline V gene. The V and J ends lost 5 bases and 7 bases, in that order; junction bases with no gene match: 7. CDR3 length equals 15 residues. Here the CDR3 DNA reads TGTGCCAGCAGCCTTACACTAGCGGGAGTGAATGAGCAGTTCTTC. It translates to CASSLTLAGVNEQFF. The full variable domain, in which reference TRBV7-3 and TRBJ2-1 provide the parts outside the CDR3, is GAGVSQTPSNKVTEKGKYVELRCDPISGHTALYWYRQSLGQGPEFLIYFQGTGAADDSGLPNDRFFAVRPEGSVSTLKIQRTERGDSAVYLCASSLTLAGVNEQFFGPGTRLTVL.

V gene TRBV28 combines with J gene TRBJ2-1; D ambiguous. With 4 bases removed from V and 4 bases from J, the gap between germline ends came to 20 bases. The germline V gene has CDR1 MDHEN and CDR2 SYDVKM. CDR3 length: 17 amino acids. The chain's CDR3 is CASSSGGTLAGYNEQFF. The CDR3 DNA follows: TGTGCCAGCAGTTCGGGCGGAACCCTGGCCGGTTACAATGAGCAGTTCTTC. Full variable domain (outside the CDR3, taken from reference TRBV28 and TRBJ2-1): DVKVTQSSRYLVKRTGEKVFLECVQDMDHENMFWYRQDPGLGLRLIYFSYDVKMKEKGDIPEGYSVSREKKERFSLILESASTNQTSMYLCASSSGGTLAGYNEQFFGPGTRLTVL.

The V gene is TRBV5-1, the J gene TRBJ2-6, with D unclear. The germline V gene encodes CDR1 SGHRS and CDR2 YFSETQ. V lost 0 bases and J 2 bases, leaving 6 bases between the germline ends. The length of the CDR3 is 15 residues. CDR3 region: CASSLGATGANVLTF. For the CDR3, the DNA is TGCGCCAGCAGCTTGGGGGCCACTGGGGCCAACGTCCTGACTTTC.

This clone was seen once. The chain is built from TRBV7-6 and TRBJ2-1; D is possibly TRBD1 (6 bases). CDR3 size: 16 residues. Trimming shortened V by 5 bases and J by 2 bases, and 16 bases separated the two germline ends. Per the germline V gene, CDR1 is SGHVS and CDR2 is FNYEAQ. CDR3 bases: TGTGCCAGCAGCCCGCCAGGGACACTACCCTACAATGAGCAGTTCTTC. It codes for CASSPPGTLPYNEQFF.

The chain joins TRBV19 to TRBJ1-4; D not resolved. Trimming pared 5 bases from V and 4 bases from J, leaving 14 bases between. CDR3 size: 15 residues. Germline V gives CDR1 LNHDA, CDR2 SQIVND (reference sequence). The CDR3 protein is CASSSWESLNEKLFF. CDR3 DNA: TGTGCCAGTAGTTCCTGGGAGTCCCTTAATGAAAAACTGTTTTTT.

The chain employs TRBV27 and TRBJ2-2, with a tentative D call TRBD2 (5 bases). The CDR3 has 14 amino acids. CDR1 and CDR2 (germline): MNHEY, SMNVEV (reference sequence). The V end lost 3 bases, the J end lost 5 bases, and 10 bases lay between the germline ends. CDR3 loop: CASSFFSGTGELFF. Written as DNA, the CDR3 is TGTGCCAGCAGTTTCTTTTCGGGGACCGGGGAGCTGTTTTTT.